The 8 T cell receptor beta chains given below trace back to one sample, sequenced in a study of technical replicates of blood from several donors. Sequencing used immunoSEQ multiplex PCR; TCRdb keeps in-frame clones, though not all of them. The data hold about 98,000 clones, with almost 96% observed a single time. The sequencing sample was made of T cells isolated from PBMCs. Receptor source: a human donor in good health.

The V gene is TRBV7-8, the J gene TRBJ2-7, with a tentative D call TRBD2 (5 bases). The germline gives CDR1 SGHVS, CDR2 FQNEAQ. V gave up 8 bases and J gave up 0 bases, with 11 bases separating them. The CDR3 totals 13 residues. The CDR3 DNA is TGTGCCAGCGGGTCCGGGGTCTCCTACGAGCAGTACTTC. Encoded protein: CASGSGVSYEQYF. The full variable domain, with the rest looked up from reference TRBV7-8 and TRBJ2-7, is GAGVSQSPRYKVAKRGQDVALRCDPISGHVSLFWYQQALGQGPEFLTYFQNEAQLDKSGLPSDRFFAERPEGSVSTLKIQRTQQEDSAVYLCASGSGVSYEQYFGPGTRLTVT.

The V call is TRBV27, the J call TRBJ2-1; no definite D call. Between the trimmed V and J ends, which lost 4 bases and 0 bases, there was a span of 7 bases. Germline lookup yields CDR1 MNHEY and CDR2 SMNVEV (reference sequence). This CDR3 has 14 amino acids. The CDR3 region has the DNA TGTGCCAGCAGTTACGATAGCTCCTACAATGAGCAGTTCTTC. Amino acids: CASSYDSSYNEQFF.

This chain joins TRBV5-5 and TRBJ1-4; perhaps TRBD1 as D (5 bases). Germline-derived CDR1 and CDR2 are SGHKS and YYEKEE (reference sequence). The CDR3 loop spans 17 amino acids. The ends were cut back, 4 bases at V and 0 bases at J, with 16 bases in the middle. Here the CDR3 reads CASSVRTRRATNEKLFF. The CDR3 DNA reads TGTGCCAGCAGCGTTCGGACACGCCGAGCAACTAATGAAAAACTGTTTTTT.

The rearrangement joins TRBV9 to TRBJ2-2, with a possible D match to TRBD1 (5 bases). This CDR3 comprises 16 residues. V was shortened by 0 bases and J by 4 bases, with 13 bases between the two germline ends. The germline CDR1 and CDR2 sequences are SGDLS and YYNGEE. CDR3 coding DNA: TGTGCCAGCAGCGTAGATGACAGTTCGTTCACCGGGGAGCTGTTTTTT. Translation: CASSVDDSSFTGELFF.

The chain has TRBV6-1 and TRBJ1-1, with D hard to call. This CDR3 contains 14 residues. The germline CDR1 and CDR2 sequences are MNHNS and SASEGT. V dropped 8 bases and J dropped 3 bases, with 16 bases sitting between them. CDR3: CASPDRGSHTEAFF. CDR3 sequence (DNA): TGTGCCAGCCCGGATCGGGGATCCCACACTGAAGCTTTCTTT.

The chain uses TRBV5-1 and TRBJ2-5; D perhaps matches TRBD1 (6 bases). CDR3 size: 14 residues. The V end was cut by 3 bases, the J end by 1 base, with 10 bases between. In germline, CDR1 is SGHRS, CDR2 YFSETQ. The CDR3 spells CASSSTTGQETQYF. CDR3 nucleotides: TGCGCCAGCAGCTCGACGACAGGCCAAGAGACCCAGTACTTC.

The chain combines TRBV19 with TRBJ2-2, with 8 positions matching TRBD2. Unmatched junction bases numbered 5, after V lost 11 bases and J lost 0 bases. The CDR3 sequence is 14 residues long. Germline values: CDR1 LNHDA, CDR2 SQIVND (reference sequence). The CDR3 DNA reads TGTGCCGCGAGGCGGGGGGCGAACACCGGGGAGCTGTTTTTT. Translating it yields CAARRGANTGELFF.

The rearrangement uses TRBV28 and TRBJ1-5; weak D call: TRBD1 (5 bases). Germline lookup yields CDR1 MDHEN and CDR2 SYDVKM. V gave up 6 bases and J gave up 4 bases, with 16 bases separating them. The CDR3 has 15 residues. In DNA form, the CDR3 reads TGTGCCAGCAGCTCCCCGACAGTAGGAAATCAGCCCCAGCATTTT. It specifies CASSSPTVGNQPQHF. Full variable domain (outside the CDR3, taken from reference TRBV28 and TRBJ1-5): DVKVTQSSRYLVKRTGEKVFLECVQDMDHENMFWYRQDPGLGLRLIYFSYDVKMKEKGDIPEGYSVSREKKERFSLILESASTNQTSMYLCASSSPTVGNQPQHFGDGTRLSIL.